The 19 T cell receptor beta chains below all came from one sample that was sequenced in a study of memory CD4+ T cells and cytomegalovirus serostatus. Single viable CD3+CD4+CD8-CD45RO+ cells were sorted as the memory CD4+ T cells. Using immunoSEQ multiplex PCR, the repertoire was profiled, and TCRdb retains in-frame clones only, with some absent. The sample includes roughly 45,000 clones, under 80% of them seen just once. Sequencing used memory CD4+ T cells from blood. The receptors originated from an adult in good health and CMV-seronegative.

This clone came up once. J is TRBJ2-4 and V is TRBV9, with D perhaps being TRBD1 or TRBD2 (6 bases each). V lost 0 bases to trimming and J lost 13 bases, with 17 bases between them. This CDR3 is 14 amino acids long. Germline CDR1 and CDR2: SGDLS and YYNGEE. The CDR3 DNA is TGTGCCAGCAGCGTAGGGGGGGACACCCCACGCCAGTACTTC. This sequence encodes CASSVGGDTPRQYF.

The chain is built from TRBV19 and TRBJ2-3; 9 bases match TRBD1. Germline CDR1 is LNHDA and CDR2 is SQIVND (reference sequence). The CDR3 totals 15 residues. V was clipped by 4 bases and J by 6 bases; unmatched bases: 8. The CDR3 region is CASSNHRDRADTQYF. CDR3 in DNA: TGTGCCAGTAGTAACCACCGGGACAGGGCTGATACGCAGTATTTT.

This chain links TRBV5-1 with TRBJ1-1; possibly TRBD1 for D (5 bases). Germline V CDR1 and CDR2: SGHRS, YFSETQ. V dropped 4 bases and J dropped 1 base, with 8 bases sitting between them. The CDR3 runs 13 residues. CDR3 loop: CASSPGGNTEAFF. The CDR3 DNA is TGCGCCAGCAGCCCGGGGGGGAACACTGAAGCTTTCTTT.

The CDR3 nucleotides are TGTGCCAGCAGGGTAGGCCAGTACCAAGAGACCCAGTACTTC. Translated, it gives CASRVGQYQETQYF. The V gene is TRBV6-5, the J gene TRBJ2-5; no definite D call. CDR1 and CDR2 (germline): MNHEY, SVGAGI. V lost 6 bases and J 0 bases, leaving 11 bases between the germline ends. The CDR3 consists of 14 residues.

V gene TRBV18 combines with J gene TRBJ1-2; tentative D call: TRBD1 (5 bases). CDR3 length: 13 residues. V gave up 3 bases and J gave up 3 bases, with 8 bases separating them. Germline lookup yields CDR1 KGHSH and CDR2 LQKENI. DNA of the CDR3: TGTGCCAGCTCACCGGGGCAGCACTATGGCTACACCTTC. It codes for CASSPGQHYGYTF.

The chain links TRBV13 to TRBJ1-4, with 7 bases fitting TRBD1. This CDR3 is built from 15 residues. The V gene's germline CDR1 is PRHDT and CDR2 FYEKMQ (reference sequence). V gave up 4 bases and J gave up 0 bases; unmatched junction bases: 2. CDR3 in DNA: TGTGCCAGCAGCTCTACAGGGGCAACTAATGAAAAACTGTTTTTT. This codes for CASSSTGATNEKLFF.

In DNA, the CDR3 is TGCGCCAGCAGCTTGGGGGGCCAGGCCCTCGAAAAACTGTTTTTT. Translating gives CASSLGGQALEKLFF. This sequence joins TRBV5-1 and TRBJ1-4, with a possible D match to TRBD1 (5 bases). CDR1 is SGHRS, CDR2 YFSETQ, per germline. Deletions cut 0 bases from V and 8 bases from J, with 14 bases between. CDR3 length: 15 residues.

This clone was observed once. The V and J genes are TRBV7-2 and TRBJ1-3; a possible D gene is TRBD1 (5 bases). The V end was cut by 5 bases, the J end by 2 bases, with 13 bases between. This CDR3 comprises 15 residues. From germline, CDR1 is SGHTA and CDR2 FQGNSA. The CDR3 is CASSRDPSTGNTIYF. The CDR3 DNA follows: TGTGCCAGCAGCAGGGACCCTTCTACTGGAAACACCATATATTTT.

This rearrangement joins TRBV2 to TRBJ2-2, with D possibly being TRBD2 (6 bases). CDR3 length: 13 amino acids. Trimming removed 8 bases at V and 8 bases at J, with 15 bases between. CDR1 SNHLY and CDR2 FYNNEI come from the germline V gene. For the CDR3, the DNA is TGTGCCAGCGGGGGACTGCAACTGGGGGAGCTGTTTTTT. It encodes CASGGLQLGELFF.

The chain combines TRBV29-1 with TRBJ2-2; the match to TRBD1 covers 10 bases. V shed 2 bases, J shed 5 bases, and the junction held 8 bases outside the gene matches. The CDR3 sequence is 16 residues long. In germline, CDR1 is SQVTM, CDR2 ANQGSEA. The CDR3 region has the DNA TGCAGCGTTGAATCCCGACAGGGGGCGAGGACCGGGGAGCTGTTTTTT. It encodes CSVESRQGARTGELFF.

The chain couples TRBV19 to TRBJ2-1; 8 bases are shared with TRBD2. CDR3 length: 13 residues. CDR1 and CDR2 (germline): LNHDA, SQIVND (reference sequence). V dropped 6 bases and J dropped 6; count of bases not matched to a gene: 4. The CDR3 sequence: CASSPGGRNEQFF. The DNA of the CDR3 is TGTGCCAGTAGCCCGGGGGGGCGCAATGAGCAGTTCTTC.

The rearrangement joins TRBV7-9 to TRBJ1-3; unclear D gene. The CDR3 runs to 14 residues. V was shortened by 3 bases and J by 0 bases, with 6 bases between the two germline ends. Germline CDR1 reads SEHNR; CDR2 reads FQNEAQ (reference sequence). The CDR3 here is CASSFGSSGNTIYF. In DNA form, the CDR3 reads TGTGCCAGCAGCTTCGGCAGCTCTGGAAACACCATATATTTT. Full variable domain (remainder filled in from reference TRBV7-9 and TRBJ1-3): DTGVSQNPRHKITKRGQNVTFRCDPISEHNRLYWYRQTLGQGPEFLTYFQNEAQLEKSRLLSDRFSAERPKGSFSTLEIQRTEQGDSAMYLCASSFGSSGNTIYFGEGSWLTVV.

The sample holds a few counts of this clone. CDR3 nucleotides: TGTGCCAGCACCGATGGTAGTCCCTACGAGCAGTACTTC. It is translated as CASTDGSPYEQYF. The genes are TRBV6-1 and TRBJ2-7, with no clear D. The V gene lost 7 bases and the J gene lost 2 bases, with 12 bases spanning the gap. Germline-derived CDR1 and CDR2 are MNHNS and SASEGT. The CDR3 length is 13 residues.

The chain is built from TRBV30 and TRBJ1-3; D not resolved. This CDR3 spans 15 amino acids. Germline CDR1 reads GTSNPN; CDR2 reads SVGIG (reference sequence). Trimming stripped 2 bases from V and 1 base from J, with 12 bases between. CDR3 sequence (DNA): TGTGCCTGGAGTCGACAAAGAGCTTCTGGAAACACCATATATTTT. It specifies CAWSRQRASGNTIYF.

V is TRBV19 and J is TRBJ1-1, with D hard to call. In germline, CDR1 is LNHDA, CDR2 SQIVND (reference sequence). This CDR3 has 13 residues. Trimming shortened V by 3 bases and J by 1 base, and 6 bases separated the two germline ends. The CDR3 protein is CASSISQNTEAFF. The CDR3 DNA reads as TGTGCCAGTAGTATTAGTCAGAACACTGAAGCTTTCTTT.

This clone counts as medium-sized. The chain has TRBV18 and TRBJ1-4; 7 nucleotides match TRBD1. The CDR3 is 16 residues long. J gave up 5 bases and V 2 bases, and 8 bases lay outside the gene matches. From germline, CDR1 is KGHSH and CDR2 LQKENI. The CDR3 DNA is TGTGCCAGCTCACCAAGTAATCCAGGGGGGAATGAAAAACTGTTTTTT. Its translation is CASSPSNPGGNEKLFF.

V gene TRBV7-2 combines with J gene TRBJ2-5; 7 nucleotides line up with TRBD2. V lost 5 bases to trimming and J lost 5 bases; unmatched junction nucleotides: 11. The CDR3 runs to 15 residues. Germline V gene sequence: CDR1 SGHTA, CDR2 FQGNSA. CDR3 coding DNA: TGTGCCAGCAGCCCCCTCGGCCAGCGGGGTGAGACCCAGTACTTC. It is translated as CASSPLGQRGETQYF.

J is TRBJ2-7 and V is TRBV27, with 8 nucleotides matching TRBD2. Unmatched junction bases numbered 8, after V lost 11 bases and J lost 5 bases. Per the germline V gene, CDR1 is MNHEY and CDR2 is SMNVEV (reference sequence). This CDR3 has 12 amino acids. The CDR3 coding sequence is TGTGCCGCCCGGGGGGGGAAGAACGAGCAGTACTTC. Residues: CAARGGKNEQYF.

The genes are TRBV4-3 and TRBJ1-2; D possibly corresponds to TRBD1 (5 bases). The CDR3 runs 16 residues. With 1 base removed from V and 0 bases from J, the gap between germline ends came to 12 bases. Germline V CDR1 and CDR2: LGHNA, YSLEER. The DNA for the CDR3 is TGCGCCAGCAGCCAAGGTCAGCAGGGAACTAACTATGGCTACACCTTC. Its translation: CASSQGQQGTNYGYTF.